The clone carrying this TCR beta chain showed up just a few times. This sample is part of a study of identical twins. Germline CDR1 LNHDA, CDR2 SQIVND (reference sequence). Trimming pared 6 bases from V and 4 bases from J, leaving 12 bases between. CDR3 size: 13 residues. TCRdb re-derived calls from the 5' RACE reads in MiXCR, one entry per CDR3 protein. The profile shows about 220,000 distinct CDR3 sequences, 6% to 7% of them singletons. Separately, the same data were catalogued under a study of T cells expressing NK-cell markers.

The source material was CD8+ T cells sorted from blood. The V and J genes are TRBV19 and TRBJ1-2; D ambiguous. The receptor was derived from a woman aged 18-35 years in good health. CDR3 sequence (DNA): TGTGCCAGTAGATCCGGGCCGACCTATGGCTACACCTTC. It translates to CASRSGPTYGYTF.